A selection of T cell receptor beta chains follows, all from one sample in a study of cytomegalovirus exposure and HLA in healthy donors. The repertoire was sequenced with immunoSEQ multiplex PCR; TCRdb's copy has only in-frame clones and lacks some. The sample contains 250,000 to 400,000 clones, over 75% of which appear only once. Sequencing input: PBMCs. These receptors all come from a man younger than 45 in good health and CMV-seronegative. Both conserved end residues are part of each CDR3. The order of the fields is CDR3 protein, J gene, V gene, clone size. A clone size is listed for some rows: how often the clone was seen (once, few, many), or a class if it is expanded.

CDR3 protein: CASSLGLAVETQYF
J gene: TRBJ2-5
V gene: TRBV13
clone size: -

CDR3 protein: CASRMDRVDTGELFF
J gene: TRBJ2-2
V gene: TRBV2
clone size: few

CDR3 protein: CASGGGVAYNEQFF
J gene: TRBJ2-1
V gene: TRBV5-6
clone size: -

CDR3 protein: CASSQDEGPGLAYEQYF
J gene: TRBJ2-7
V gene: TRBV4-3
clone size: -

CDR3 protein: CASSLGDRNTGELFF
J gene: TRBJ2-2
V gene: TRBV5-6
clone size: -

CDR3 protein: CASSLGGGARNEQFF
J gene: TRBJ2-1
V gene: TRBV5-1
clone size: once

CDR3 protein: CASYTGNYGYTF
J gene: TRBJ1-2
V gene: TRBV6-1
clone size: few

CDR3 protein: CASSLDGESTDTQYF
J gene: TRBJ2-3
V gene: TRBV5-4
clone size: -

CDR3 protein: CASSYPIAGGRTDTQYF
J gene: TRBJ2-3
V gene: TRBV2
clone size: -

CDR3 protein: CASSLGTGTDTQYF
J gene: TRBJ2-3
V gene: TRBV27
clone size: -

CDR3 protein: CASLPTGQGNTEAFF
J gene: TRBJ1-1
V gene: TRBV27
clone size: -

CDR3 protein: CASSLGQNTEAFF
J gene: TRBJ1-1
V gene: TRBV27
clone size: once

CDR3 protein: CSVETGKGPSNEQFF
J gene: TRBJ2-1
V gene: TRBV29-1
clone size: -

CDR3 protein: CASSTGAVYGYTF
J gene: TRBJ1-2
V gene: TRBV6-1
clone size: once

CDR3 protein: CSATSGTGNTEAFF
J gene: TRBJ1-1
V gene: TRBV29-1
clone size: -

CDR3 protein: CSAINSYEQYF
J gene: TRBJ2-7
V gene: TRBV20-1
clone size: -

CDR3 protein: CASSEDRGSYEQYF
J gene: TRBJ2-7
V gene: TRBV6-1
clone size: -

CDR3 protein: CASEGSGTAYGYTF
J gene: TRBJ1-2
V gene: TRBV7-9
clone size: -

CDR3 protein: CASSLFYTDTQYF
J gene: TRBJ2-3
V gene: TRBV27
clone size: -

CDR3 protein: CASSLASGGANGETQYF
J gene: TRBJ2-5
V gene: TRBV5-1
clone size: -

CDR3 protein: CASSILGYEQYF
J gene: TRBJ2-7
V gene: TRBV19
clone size: -

CDR3 protein: CASSSGLAGAVKQETQYF
J gene: TRBJ2-5
V gene: TRBV11-2
clone size: few

CDR3 protein: CASTGTGNNQPQHF
J gene: TRBJ1-5
V gene: TRBV19
clone size: -

CDR3 protein: CASSPGQPGSYGYTF
J gene: TRBJ1-2
V gene: TRBV5-1
clone size: -

CDR3 protein: CATSGWDRANTEAFF
J gene: TRBJ1-1
V gene: TRBV15
clone size: -

CDR3 protein: CASRRQGTEAFF
J gene: TRBJ1-1
V gene: TRBV6-4
clone size: -

CDR3 protein: CASSETGGRIGELFF
J gene: TRBJ2-2
V gene: TRBV2
clone size: -

CDR3 protein: CASSSYLSYEQYF
J gene: TRBJ2-7
V gene: TRBV7-6
clone size: -

CDR3 protein: CASSLAGTGGTDTQYF
J gene: TRBJ2-3
V gene: TRBV11-2
clone size: -

CDR3 protein: CASSFRGGAGNSPLHF
J gene: TRBJ1-6
V gene: TRBV27
clone size: -

CDR3 protein: CASSQASGGMTGELFF
J gene: TRBJ2-2
V gene: TRBV4-2
clone size: -

CDR3 protein: CASKSLSGGWNSPLHF
J gene: TRBJ1-6
V gene: TRBV27
clone size: -

CDR3 protein: CASSPRGGNTEAFF
J gene: TRBJ1-1
V gene: TRBV7-8
clone size: -

CDR3 protein: CASSARVGGGDGYTF
J gene: TRBJ1-2
V gene: TRBV2
clone size: -

CDR3 protein: CASSLGTSGGTSTDTQYF
J gene: TRBJ2-3
V gene: TRBV19
clone size: -